The rows below give T cell receptor beta chains drawn from one sample of a study of CD8+CD57+ T cells in acquired aplastic anemia. Via MiXCR, TCRdb re-called the reads, giving one row per CDR3 protein. The sample contains 150,000 to 200,000 distinct CDR3 sequences, about half of which appear only once. The sample consisted of sorted CD4+, CD8+, or CD8+CD57+ T cells (not recorded which) from PBMCs. The receptors were gathered from a human donor with aplastic anemia. Both conserved end residues are part of each CDR3. A D gene is named only where the DNA matches it firmly. Some rows have no size entry. The others give once, few or many, or a class for an expanded clone.

>TRBJ2-7|TRBV5-1|-|-
TGCGCCAGCAGCTTGGCGAGGCCCGAGTGGTACTTC
CASSLARPEWYF
>TRBJ2-1|TRBV7-9|-|TRBD1
TGTGCCAGCAGCTTAGCCAGTGGGGACAGACTCTTC
CASSLASGDRLF
>TRBJ2-7|TRBV7-2|-|TRBD1
TGTGCCAGCAGCTTAAACAGGGGGTTGAACGAGCAGTACTTC
CASSLNRGLNEQYF
>TRBJ2-7|TRBV5-1|many|TRBD2
TGCGCCAGCAGACCGGGACTAGCGGGGTGGGGGCAGTACTTC
CASRPGLAGWGQYF
>TRBJ2-1|TRBV9|many|TRBD2
TGTGCCAGCAGCGTTAGCGGGAACTCCTACAATGAGCAGTTCTTC
CASSVSGNSYNEQFF
>TRBJ2-3|TRBV27|-|-
TGTGCCAGCAGTTTATATGATACGCAGTATTTT
CASSLYDTQYF
>TRBJ2-7|TRBV5-8|-|-
TGTGCCAGCAGCTTGTCACCTACGGGCTCCTACGAGCAGTACTTC
CASSLSPTGSYEQYF
>TRBJ2-1|TRBV6-2/TRBV6-3|-|-
TGTGCCAGCAGTTACGAGGGGTTAAGTTACAATGAGCAGTTCTTC
CASSYEGLSYNEQFF
>TRBJ1-5|TRBV20-1|many|TRBD1
TGCAGTGCTAGAGATCCGGGACAGGGGACTCAGCCCCAGCATTTT
CSARDPGQGTQPQHF
>TRBJ1-6|TRBV7-9|many|TRBD1
TGTGCCAGCAGCTCATGGACAGGGGATTCACCCTTCCACTTT
CASSSWTGDSPFHF
>TRBJ2-7|TRBV5-1|-|TRBD2
TGCGCCAGCAGCTCGGGACTACTAAACTACGAGCAGTACTTC
CASSSGLLNYEQYF
>TRBJ2-1|TRBV6-6|-|TRBD1
TGTGCCAGCAGTGAGTGGGACAGCTCCTACAATGAGCAGTTCTTC
CASSEWDSSYNEQFF
>TRBJ2-3|TRBV20-1|many|TRBD2
TGCAGTGCCATTAGCGGGATACCTCCTAGCACAGATACGCAGTATTTT
CSAISGIPPSTDTQYF
>TRBJ2-4|TRBV3-1|-|TRBD1
TGTGCCAGCAGCCAATCCCGGACAGGGGGCCATGGAAACATTCAGTACTTC
CASSQSRTGGHGNIQYF
>TRBJ2-2|TRBV11-2|-|TRBD2
TGTGCCAGCAGCTCGTATAGTAGCTCGAGCGGGAGGGCTACCGGGGAGCTGTTTTTT
CASSSYSSSSGRATGELFF
>TRBJ2-7|TRBV24-1|-|-
TGTGCCACCAGTGATTCCGGCAGGGTCTGGGACGAGCAGTACTTC
CATSDSGRVWDEQYF
>TRBJ2-7|TRBV7-9|-|-
TGTACCAGCAGTAACGGGGACTACGAGCAGTACTTC
CTSSNGDYEQYF
>TRBJ2-7|TRBV7-6|many|TRBD2
TGTGCCAGCAGCTTACGGACTAGCGTCTTTCCCGAGTCCTACGAGCAGTACTTC
CASSLRTSVFPESYEQYF
>TRBJ2-1|TRBV2|-|-
TGTGCCACCCTTAAGAGCGGGCCTAACAATGAGCAGTTCTTC
CATLKSGPNNEQFF
>TRBJ2-3|TRBV20-1|-|-
TGCAGTGCTCTCTTTCGTGGGACAGATACGCAGTATTTT
CSALFRGTDTQYF
>TRBJ1-1|TRBV6-1|-|-
TGTGCCAGCAAAATGTTAGGCACTGAAGCTTTCTTT
CASKMLGTEAFF
>TRBJ2-7|TRBV5-6|-|TRBD1
TGTGCCAGCGAAGCCGGGACAGCTCTCTCCTACGAGCAGTACTTC
CASEAGTALSYEQYF
>TRBJ1-2|TRBV29-1|-|-
TGCAGCGTTGAAGGTCAGGCGACAAACTATGGCTACACCTTC
CSVEGQATNYGYTF
>TRBJ1-1|TRBV29-1|-|-
TGCAGCGTTGATCTTAGCCCGCTCGCTGAAGCTTTCTTT
CSVDLSPLAEAFF
>TRBJ2-1|TRBV7-2|many|TRBD1
TGTGCCAGCAGAAACGGTCCCGGGACAGTCACTTACAATGAGCAGTTCTTC
CASRNGPGTVTYNEQFF
>TRBJ1-2|TRBV12-3/TRBV12-4|few|TRBD1
TGTGCCAGCAGTTTATGGGACAGAGCTAACTATGGCTACACCTTC
CASSLWDRANYGYTF
>TRBJ2-1|TRBV19|many|-
TGTGCCAGTAGTATGCGGGCTAGCAGCAATGAGCAGTTCTTC
CASSMRASSNEQFF
>TRBJ2-5|TRBV20-1|many|TRBD1
TGCAGTGCTAGAGATCCGGCAGGGGGCCGAGAGACCCAGTACTTC
CSARDPAGGRETQYF
>TRBJ2-1|TRBV11-2|few|-
TGTGCCAGCAGCACTCCGAAGGGGTACAATGAGCAGTTCTTC
CASSTPKGYNEQFF
>TRBJ2-7|TRBV9|-|-
TGTGCCAGCAGCGTAGCGGCAGGGGCTGGGCCCTACGAGCAGTACTTC
CASSVAAGAGPYEQYF
>TRBJ1-2|TRBV2|many|-
TGTGCCAGCGTCTTTGAAGGGGCACTCTATGGCTACACCTTC
CASVFEGALYGYTF
>TRBJ2-3|TRBV7-8|-|-
TGTGCCAGCAGCTTACCGACTAGTCGGTCCACAGATACGCAGTATTTT
CASSLPTSRSTDTQYF
>TRBJ1-2|TRBV2|-|-
TGTGCCAGCAGTGAGGCAGGGGCCCTGGATGGCTACACCTTC
CASSEAGALDGYTF
>TRBJ1-1|TRBV5-1|-|-
TGCGCCAGCAGCTTGGAGGGTGGAGGAGCTCTCTTT
CASSLEGGGALF
>TRBJ1-1|TRBV7-2|-|-
TGTGCCAGCAGTTCGGACAATTTTCGTTCCACTGAAGCTTTCTTT
CASSSDNFRSTEAFF
>TRBJ1-2|TRBV9|-|-
TGTGCCAGCAGCGCCTCCGGGACACTTAACTATGGCTACACCTTC
CASSASGTLNYGYTF
>TRBJ2-3|TRBV11-2|once|TRBD1
TGTGCCAGCAGCTTAGTAACAGGGGAAGGGACAGATACGCAGTATTTT
CASSLVTGEGTDTQYF
>TRBJ1-5|TRBV2|many|TRBD1
TGTGCCAGCAGTTACCCGGGACAGAAGTCGGGCCAGCCCCAGCATTTT
CASSYPGQKSGQPQHF
>TRBJ1-1|TRBV5-4|-|-
TGTGCCAGCAGCCCTCAGCAGAACACTGAAGCTTTCTTT
CASSPQQNTEAFF
>TRBJ2-3|TRBV2|-|-
TGTGCCAGCATTACCATCGAGGCGGGGTCGACAGATACGCAGTATTTT
CASITIEAGSTDTQYF
>TRBJ1-1|TRBV10-3|-|-
TGTGCCCTCCCGCGGGGTCGGACTGAAGCTTTCTTT
CALPRGRTEAFF
>TRBJ1-2|TRBV29-1|-|-
TGCAGCGTTTGGGGGGACTATGGCTACACCTTC
CSVWGDYGYTF
>TRBJ1-1|TRBV12-3/TRBV12-4|-|TRBD1
TGTGCCAGCAGTCCGGGACAGGGATCTGAAGCTTTCTTT
CASSPGQGSEAFF
>TRBJ2-1|TRBV7-9|-|TRBD1
TGTGCCAGCAACCTAATGGGACAGGGCGCCAATGAGCAGTTCTTC
CASNLMGQGANEQFF
>TRBJ2-7|TRBV10-1|-|-
TGCGCCAGCAGCCCCGGGACTCCCGGAGGCGAGCAGTACTTC
CASSPGTPGGEQYF
>TRBJ2-2|TRBV7-2|-|-
TGTGCCAGCAGCTTTCAGGGCGGGTCCGGGGAGCTGTTTTTT
CASSFQGGSGELFF
>TRBJ2-7|TRBV5-5|many|TRBD2
TGTGCCAGCAGCCCGCGATTAGCGGGAGGGCTCTACGAGCAGTACTTC
CASSPRLAGGLYEQYF
>TRBJ1-1|TRBV10-3|-|-
TGTGCCATCAGTGAAGGGCAGGGAGAATCGGGAGCTTTCTTT
CAISEGQGESGAFF
>TRBJ1-2|TRBV5-6|many|TRBD1
TGTGCCAGCACCGTCGGACAGGGGAACTATGGCTACACCTTC
CASTVGQGNYGYTF
>TRBJ1-1|TRBV20-1|-|-
TGCAGTGCTAGCAGGGGCAGGGGCGCTGAAGCTTTCTTT
CSASRGRGAEAFF
>TRBJ1-1|TRBV12-3/TRBV12-4|-|-
TGTGCCAGCAGTCCAGGGGCCCTTGAAGCTTTCTTT
CASSPGALEAFF
>TRBJ2-5|TRBV20-1|-|-
TGCAGTGCTAGAGACATGCATAGGGTAGAGGAGACCCAGTACTTC
CSARDMHRVEETQYF
>TRBJ2-7|TRBV4-1|-|-
TGCGCCAGCAGCCAAGCGGGTAAGGGCGACGAGCAGTACTTC
CASSQAGKGDEQYF
>TRBJ1-2|TRBV9|-|-
TGTGCCAGCAGCGAAGAAAGGGGAAACTATGGCTACACCTTC
CASSEERGNYGYTF